This record looks at one T cell receptor beta chain sequence and its context. Sequencing was performed with immunoSEQ multiplex PCR; in TCRdb, only in-frame clones are kept and a portion is missing. The sample shows a few hundred thousand clones, around 90% of them seen only once. These data belong to a study of blood T cell repertoires in COVID-19. Source material: peripheral blood. The sequence derives from a man younger than 30 with active or convalescent COVID-19.

The CDR3 is CASSTRTGRKYTDTQYF. DNA of the CDR3: TGTGCCAGCAGCACGAGGACAGGGCGAAAATACACAGATACGCAGTATTTT. V is TRBV7-2 and J is TRBJ2-3; 8 nucleotides line up with TRBD1. The CDR3 consists of 17 residues. V lost 5 bases to trimming and J lost 2 bases; unmatched junction nucleotides: 12. Germline lookup yields CDR1 SGHTA and CDR2 FQGNSA.